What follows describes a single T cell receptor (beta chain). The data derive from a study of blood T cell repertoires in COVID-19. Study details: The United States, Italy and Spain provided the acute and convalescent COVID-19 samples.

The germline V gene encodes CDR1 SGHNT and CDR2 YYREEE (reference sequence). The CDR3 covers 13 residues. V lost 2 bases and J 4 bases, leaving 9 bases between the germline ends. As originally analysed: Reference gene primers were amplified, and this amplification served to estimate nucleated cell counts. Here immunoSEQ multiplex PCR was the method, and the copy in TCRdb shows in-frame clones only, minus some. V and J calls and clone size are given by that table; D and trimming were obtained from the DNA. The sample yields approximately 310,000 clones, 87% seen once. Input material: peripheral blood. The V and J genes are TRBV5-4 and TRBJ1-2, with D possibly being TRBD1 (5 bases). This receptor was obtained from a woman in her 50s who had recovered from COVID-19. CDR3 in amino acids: CASSLQQVYGYTF. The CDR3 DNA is TGTGCCAGCAGCTTACAACAGGTCTATGGCTACACCTTC.